The rows below give T cell receptor beta chains drawn from one sample of a study of OX40 agonist ivuxolimab in advanced cancers. TCRdb's copy holds only in-frame clones and misses some; the assay was immunoSEQ multiplex PCR. The sample has about 100,000 clones, approximately 90% seen once. The sequencing used CD4+ or CD8+ T cells sorted from blood, collected in a trial of the OX40 agonist ivuxolimab. The receptor set was obtained from an adult with an advanced solid tumor such as melanoma, head and neck, liver or kidney cancer. Both conserved end residues are part of each CDR3. The D gene is left open where the match is weak. Rows may omit the clone size; those that give it use once, few, many or a size class.

J gene,clone size,V gene,D gene,CDR3 protein,CDR3 DNA
TRBJ2-7,.,TRBV9,.,CASSASGDLYEQYF,TGTGCCAGCAGCGCATCAGGGGACCTCTACGAGCAGTACTTC
TRBJ1-2,.,TRBV19,TRBD1,CASSTLDRVGGYTF,TGTGCCAGTAGTACCCTGGACAGGGTGGGGGGCTACACCTTC
TRBJ1-3,.,TRBV6-6,.,CASAQDQGNTIYF,TGTGCCAGCGCGCAGGACCAGGGTAACACCATATATTTT
TRBJ2-5,.,TRBV18,TRBD1,CASSPRDSQETQYF,TGTGCCAGCTCACCAAGGGACAGCCAAGAGACCCAGTACTTC
TRBJ1-2,.,TRBV7-2,.,CASSVARDIGLAGYTF,TGTGCCAGCAGCGTGGCCAGGGACATAGGCCTGGCGGGCTACACCTTC
TRBJ1-2,.,TRBV28,TRBD1,CASSSSDRRYTF,TGTGCCAGCAGTTCATCGGACAGGCGCTACACCTTC
TRBJ1-3,.,TRBV7-6,.,CASSLKGGNTIYF,TGTGCCAGCAGCTTAAAGGGGGGAAACACCATATATTTT
TRBJ2-2,.,TRBV7-9,TRBD2,CASSTGTSGNTGELFF,TGTGCCAGCAGCACCGGGACTAGCGGGAACACCGGGGAGCTGTTTTTT
TRBJ2-7,.,TRBV7-2,TRBD1,CASSLSSVGTALAYEQYF,TGTGCCAGCAGCTTATCGAGTGTGGGGACAGCATTAGCCTACGAGCAGTACTTC
TRBJ1-4,.,TRBV28,TRBD1,CASSRTGFNEKLFF,TGTGCCAGCAGCCGGACAGGATTTAATGAAAAACTGTTTTTT
TRBJ2-1,.,TRBV6-5,TRBD2,CASSSLSGTSYNEQFF,TGTGCCAGCAGTTCCCTTAGCGGGACCTCCTACAATGAGCAGTTCTTC
TRBJ2-7,.,TRBV27,.,CASSHGERPHSQYEQYF,TGTGCCAGCAGTCACGGAGAGAGGCCCCATTCCCAATACGAGCAGTACTTC
TRBJ2-7,.,TRBV5-5,TRBD1,CASSVAGQGLSYEQYF,TGTGCCAGCAGCGTAGCCGGACAGGGGCTATCCTACGAGCAGTACTTC
TRBJ2-3,.,TRBV5-1,.,CASREQVTSTDTQYF,TGCGCCAGCAGGGAACAGGTGACTAGCACAGATACGCAGTATTTT
TRBJ1-4,.,TRBV10-3,.,CAISARPTSAGEKLFF,TGTGCCATCAGTGCTCGCCCAACGTCGGCGGGTGAAAAACTGTTTTTT
TRBJ1-1,.,TRBV28,TRBD1,CASSSTGTVLYEAFF,TGTGCCAGCAGTTCTACCGGGACAGTCCTCTATGAAGCTTTCTTT
TRBJ2-1,.,TRBV7-2,TRBD2,CASSWRAGGPGNEQFF,TGTGCCAGCAGCTGGAGAGCGGGAGGGCCGGGCAATGAGCAGTTCTTC
TRBJ1-1,.,TRBV9,TRBD1,CASSVSSTGMDTEAFF,TGTGCCAGCAGCGTCTCCTCGACAGGGATGGACACTGAAGCTTTCTTT
TRBJ1-2,.,TRBV14,.,CASSPWVLGGYTF,TGTGCCAGCAGCCCGTGGGTCTTGGGAGGCTACACCTTC
TRBJ2-7,few,TRBV14,TRBD1,CASSLAGGSEQYF,TGTGCCAGCAGCCTGGCAGGGGGTTCGGAGCAGTACTTC
TRBJ2-1,.,TRBV19,TRBD2,CASTGLAGYNEQFF,TGTGCCAGTACTGGACTAGCGGGATACAATGAGCAGTTCTTC
TRBJ2-2,.,TRBV29-1,.,CSGQTSPYTGELFF,TGCAGTGGACAGACTAGTCCATACACCGGGGAGCTGTTTTTT
TRBJ1-2,.,TRBV28,.,CASSAGAGNGYTF,TGTGCCAGCAGCGCGGGGGCGGGCAATGGCTACACCTTC
TRBJ2-2,.,TRBV18,TRBD1,CASSLQQGANTGELFF,TGTGCCAGCTCACTGCAACAGGGGGCTAACACCGGGGAGCTGTTTTTT
TRBJ2-1,.,TRBV19,TRBD2,CASSIADHRIDSGKYNEQFF,TGTGCCAGTAGTATAGCCGATCATCGGATTGATAGCGGGAAATACAATGAGCAGTTCTTC
TRBJ1-1,.,TRBV11-2,.,CASSLGGGGTEAFF,TGTGCCAGCAGCTTAGGAGGAGGAGGCACTGAAGCTTTCTTT
TRBJ1-1,.,TRBV10-3,.,CAISDQNTEAFF,TGTGCCATCAGTGATCAAAACACTGAAGCTTTCTTT
TRBJ2-1,.,TRBV5-1,TRBD2,CASSLTSGRAQNEQFF,TGCGCCAGCAGCCTGACTAGCGGGAGGGCCCAGAATGAGCAGTTCTTC
TRBJ2-7,.,TRBV5-1,.,CASRGRIASYEQYF,TGCGCCAGCAGGGGTAGGATTGCTTCCTACGAGCAGTACTTC
TRBJ2-2,.,TRBV7-9,TRBD2,CASSPGLVRTGELFF,TGTGCCAGCAGCCCCGGACTAGTTCGCACCGGGGAGCTGTTTTTT
TRBJ2-2,.,TRBV19,TRBD2,CASSTGLAANTGELFF,TGTGCCAGTAGTACGGGACTAGCGGCGAACACCGGGGAGCTGTTTTTT
TRBJ2-5,.,TRBV7-2,TRBD2,CASSLVGLAGGPRDQYF,TGTGCCAGCAGCTTAGTGGGGTTAGCGGGAGGGCCTCGGGACCAGTACTTC
TRBJ1-2,.,TRBV4-3,.,CASSQDSQGGYGYTF,TGCGCCAGCAGCCAAGATTCCCAGGGAGGCTATGGCTACACCTTC
TRBJ2-2,.,TRBV30,.,CAWSPWAGPPNTGELFF,TGTGCCTGGAGTCCGTGGGCAGGCCCCCCGAACACCGGGGAGCTGTTTTTT
TRBJ1-3,once,TRBV19,.,CASSMLPGGNTIYF,TGTGCCAGTAGTATGTTACCTGGGGGAAACACCATATATTTT
TRBJ2-3,.,TRBV27,.,CASSPLGAAADTQYF,TGTGCCAGCAGTCCCTTGGGCGCGGCGGCAGATACGCAGTATTTT
TRBJ1-4,.,TRBV7-6,TRBD1,CASGQGNEKLFF,TGTGCCAGCGGACAGGGGAACGAAAAACTGTTTTTT
TRBJ2-1,.,TRBV13,.,CASTPYESPVRFF,TGTGCCAGCACCCCCTACGAGAGTCCTGTGCGGTTCTTC
TRBJ2-7,.,TRBV4-3,TRBD2,CASSQEWAGDSYEQYF,TGCGCCAGCAGCCAAGAGTGGGCGGGGGATTCCTACGAGCAGTACTTC
TRBJ1-1,once,TRBV18,.,CASSPFVETEAFF,TGTGCCAGCTCACCGTTTGTAGAGACTGAAGCTTTCTTT
TRBJ2-2,once,TRBV7-2,TRBD2,CASSLVAGANTGELFF,TGTGCCAGCAGCTTAGTGGCGGGGGCGAACACCGGGGAGCTGTTTTTT
TRBJ1-6,.,TRBV30,.,CAWSGRHSPLHF,TGTGCCTGGAGTGGCCGCCATTCACCCCTCCACTTT
TRBJ1-2,.,TRBV5-5,.,CASSLSGAGGYTF,TGTGCCAGCAGCTTGTCAGGAGCGGGGGGCTACACCTTC
TRBJ2-1,.,TRBV2,TRBD2,CASGRTSGALNEQFF,TGTGCCAGCGGACGGACTAGCGGGGCCTTAAATGAGCAGTTCTTC
TRBJ2-1,.,TRBV10-3,TRBD2,CAISEGETSGTNEQFF,TGTGCCATCAGTGAGGGAGAGACTAGCGGTACCAATGAGCAGTTCTTC
TRBJ2-1,.,TRBV11-2,.,CASSLHGNEQFF,TGTGCCAGCAGCTTACACGGCAATGAGCAGTTCTTC
TRBJ2-7,.,TRBV5-1,TRBD1,CASRRDRVRDEQYF,TGCGCCAGCAGACGGGACAGGGTCAGGGACGAGCAGTACTTC
TRBJ1-2,.,TRBV7-2,.,CASSLHGPLYGYTF,TGTGCCAGCAGCTTACATGGGCCTCTCTATGGCTACACCTTC
TRBJ2-5,.,TRBV11-2,.,CASSSGDVQYF,TGTGCCAGCAGCTCTGGGGATGTCCAGTACTTC
TRBJ2-6,.,TRBV25-1,.,CASSLTQGLGGNVLTF,TGTGCCAGCAGTCTAACCCAGGGGCTCGGTGGCAACGTCCTGACTTTC
TRBJ1-1,.,TRBV19,.,CASSVTANTEAFF,TGTGCCAGTAGTGTGACAGCGAACACTGAAGCTTTCTTT
TRBJ1-3,.,TRBV19,.,CASTQGTGNTIYF,TGTGCCAGTACGCAGGGTACTGGAAACACCATATATTTT
TRBJ2-5,.,TRBV7-6,.,CASSLVAESRENQETQYF,TGTGCCAGCAGCTTAGTTGCGGAATCAAGAGAGAATCAAGAGACCCAGTACTTC
TRBJ2-2,.,TRBV5-1,.,CASSPKTVNTGELFF,TGCGCCAGCAGCCCGAAGACGGTAAACACCGGGGAGCTGTTTTTT
TRBJ2-7,.,TRBV27,.,CASSLLSGSTYEQYF,TGTGCCAGCAGTTTATTATCGGGATCAACCTACGAGCAGTACTTC